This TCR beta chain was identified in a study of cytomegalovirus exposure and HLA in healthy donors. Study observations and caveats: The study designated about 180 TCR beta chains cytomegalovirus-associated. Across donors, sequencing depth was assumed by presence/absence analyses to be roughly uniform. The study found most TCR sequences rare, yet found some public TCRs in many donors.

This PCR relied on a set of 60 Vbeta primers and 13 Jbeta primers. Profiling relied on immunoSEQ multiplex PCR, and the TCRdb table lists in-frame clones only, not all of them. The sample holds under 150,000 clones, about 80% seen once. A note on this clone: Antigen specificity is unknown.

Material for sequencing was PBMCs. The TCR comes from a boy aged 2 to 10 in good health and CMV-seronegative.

In DNA form, the CDR3 reads TGTGCCAGCAGCTTTCATAGCGGGGGCTCCTACAATGAGCAGTTCTTC. Protein sequence: CASSFHSGGSYNEQFF. The chain has TRBV11-3 and TRBJ2-1, with 9 positions matching TRBD2. V lost 3 bases to trimming and J lost 0 bases; unmatched junction nucleotides: 3. The CDR3 runs to 16 residues. Germline-derived CDR1 and CDR2 are SGHNT and YENEEA.